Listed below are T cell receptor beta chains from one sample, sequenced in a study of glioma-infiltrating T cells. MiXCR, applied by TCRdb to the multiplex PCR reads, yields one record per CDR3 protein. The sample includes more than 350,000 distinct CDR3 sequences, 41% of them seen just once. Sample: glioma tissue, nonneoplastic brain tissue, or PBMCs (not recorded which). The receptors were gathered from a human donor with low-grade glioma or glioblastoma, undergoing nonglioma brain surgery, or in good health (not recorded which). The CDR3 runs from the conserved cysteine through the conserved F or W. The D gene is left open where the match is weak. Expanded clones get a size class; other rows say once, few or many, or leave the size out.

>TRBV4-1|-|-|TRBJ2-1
TGCGCCAGCAGCCGGGCTGCGGAAACACAGTTCTTC
CASSRAAETQFF
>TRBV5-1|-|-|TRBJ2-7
TGCGCCAGCAGCTTGGGAATCCAGTACGAGCAGTACTTC
CASSLGIQYEQYF
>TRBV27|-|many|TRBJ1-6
TGTGCCAGCAGCGGGACGCGGGATTCACCCCTCCACTTT
CASSGTRDSPLHF
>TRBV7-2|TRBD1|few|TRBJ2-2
TGTGCCAGCAGCTTACAGGGGGCAGCCGGGGAGCTGTTTTTT
CASSLQGAAGELFF
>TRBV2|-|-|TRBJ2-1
TGTGCCAGCAGTGAAGCGCTCCGCGGGTGGGGATACAATGAGCAGTTCTTC
CASSEALRGWGYNEQFF
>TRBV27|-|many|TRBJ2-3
TGTGCCAGCAGTTTCGGAGGTACGCAGTATTTT
CASSFGGTQYF
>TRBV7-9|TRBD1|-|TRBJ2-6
TGTGCCAGCAGTCCCGGGACAGGCCGCTCTGGGGCCAACGTCCTGACTTTC
CASSPGTGRSGANVLTF
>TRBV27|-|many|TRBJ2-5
TGTGCCAGCAGTTTGATGCAGGGAGCAGAGACCCAGTACTTC
CASSLMQGAETQYF
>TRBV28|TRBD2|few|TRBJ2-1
TGTGCCAGCAGTTTGTGGCGGGAGGGCCGGTACAATGAGCAGTTCTTC
CASSLWREGRYNEQFF
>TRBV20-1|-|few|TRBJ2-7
TGCAGTGCTAGAGATCCCCCATCCTTTGGGGCTGTCTACGAGCAGTACTTC
CSARDPPSFGAVYEQYF
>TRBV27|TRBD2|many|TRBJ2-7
TGTGCCAGCAGTCTTGGGACTAGCGGGTTAAGCTCCTACGAGCAGTACTTC
CASSLGTSGLSSYEQYF
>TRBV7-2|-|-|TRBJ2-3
TGTGCCAGCAGCTCTGCGACGGGAGTTACGCAGTATTTT
CASSSATGVTQYF
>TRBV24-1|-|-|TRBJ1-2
TGTGCCACCAGTGATTTTGCGTCGGGTGACTACACCTTC
CATSDFASGDYTF
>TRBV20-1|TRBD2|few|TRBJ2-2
TGCAGTGCTAGGGCAGAGAGCGGGAGCGTCACCGGGGAGCTGTTTTTT
CSARAESGSVTGELFF
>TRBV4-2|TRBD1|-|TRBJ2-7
TGTGCCAGCAGCCAAGATCAAGGGACAGGGTCAAACGAGCAGTACTTC
CASSQDQGTGSNEQYF
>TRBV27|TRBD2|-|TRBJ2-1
TGTGCCAGCAGTTTACCCGGACTAGCGGGGGGGGAAGAGCAGTTCTTC
CASSLPGLAGGEEQFF
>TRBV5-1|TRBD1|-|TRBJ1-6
TGCGCCAGCAGCGAAGCACAGGGGAATAATTCACCCCTCCACTTT
CASSEAQGNNSPLHF
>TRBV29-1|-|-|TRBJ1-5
TGCAGCGTTGGCGGGAACAATCAGCCCCAGCATTTT
CSVGGNNQPQHF
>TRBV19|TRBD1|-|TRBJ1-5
TGTGCCAGTAGCGAAATATGGACAGGGAAGAGCAATCAGCCCCAGCATTTT
CASSEIWTGKSNQPQHF
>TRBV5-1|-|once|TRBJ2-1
TGCGCCAGCAGCTTGAGAGGGGTTAGCTCCTACAATAAGCAGTTCTTC
CASSLRGVSSYNKQFF
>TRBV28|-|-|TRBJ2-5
TGTGCCAGCAGTTTAAGGACAGACCAAGAGACCCAGTACTTC
CASSLRTDQETQYF
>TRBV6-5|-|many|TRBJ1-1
TGTGCCAGCAGTTACCAATATGTGAACACTGAAGCTTTCTTT
CASSYQYVNTEAFF
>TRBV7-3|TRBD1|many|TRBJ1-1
TGTGCCAGCAGCTTCACAGGGGAGAGCACTGAAGCTTTCTTT
CASSFTGESTEAFF
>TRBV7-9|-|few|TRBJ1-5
TGTGCCAGCAGCCCAGAGGGAGGAGGGGGTAGCAATCAGCCCCAGCATTTT
CASSPEGGGGSNQPQHF
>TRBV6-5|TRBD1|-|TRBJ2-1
TGTGCCATCAGTCCGGGACAGGGGTCTAGGGATGAGCAGTTCTTC
CAISPGQGSRDEQFF
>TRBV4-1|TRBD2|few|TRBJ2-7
TGCGCCAGCAGCCATATCCGGACTAGCGGGACGGGCGAGCAGTACTTC
CASSHIRTSGTGEQYF
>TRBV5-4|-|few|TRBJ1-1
TGTGCCAGCAGCTTGAAAACAGGCTCGAACACTGAAGCTTTCTTT
CASSLKTGSNTEAFF
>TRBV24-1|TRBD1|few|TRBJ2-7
TGTGCCACCAGTGACACCGGGACAGGGATTTACGAGCAGTACTTC
CATSDTGTGIYEQYF
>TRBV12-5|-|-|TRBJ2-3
TGTGCTAGTGGTTTGTTTAGCACAGATACGCAGTATTTT
CASGLFSTDTQYF
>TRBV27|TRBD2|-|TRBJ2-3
TGTGCCAGTACTCCCCAGACTAGCGGCCCGCAGGATACGCAGTATTTT
CASTPQTSGPQDTQYF
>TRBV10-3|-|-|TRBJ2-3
TGTGCCACCATCATGTCGGGAAGAACAGATGCGCAGTATTTT
CATIMSGRTDAQYF
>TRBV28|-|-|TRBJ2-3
TGTGCCAGCAGATTAGGGCCTCACACAGATACGCAGTATTTT
CASRLGPHTDTQYF
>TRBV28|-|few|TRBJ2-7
TGTGCCAGCAGTCCCCCCCCCCTGTCGACAGGAACCTACGAGCAGTACTTC
CASSPPPLSTGTYEQYF
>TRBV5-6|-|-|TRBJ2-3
TGTGCCAGCAGCAAGTCCGGTTGGGGAACAGATACGCAGTATTTT
CASSKSGWGTDTQYF
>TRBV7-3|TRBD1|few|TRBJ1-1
TGTGCCAGCAGCCCGCGACAGGGGGCAGACGAAGCTTTCTTT
CASSPRQGADEAFF
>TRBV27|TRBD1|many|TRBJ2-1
TGTGCCAGCAGTTTAGCAGGGACAGGCCCCGATGAGCAGTTCTTC
CASSLAGTGPDEQFF
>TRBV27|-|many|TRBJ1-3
TGTGCCAGCAGTCCGGACTACTCTGGAAACACCATATATTTT
CASSPDYSGNTIYF
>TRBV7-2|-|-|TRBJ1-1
TGTGCCAGCAGCTTAGGCCGGGATACTGAAGCTTCCTTT
CASSLGRDTEASF
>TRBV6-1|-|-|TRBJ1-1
TGTGCCAGCAGTGGGTCCGGAGGCGAAGCTTTCTTT
CASSGSGGEAFF
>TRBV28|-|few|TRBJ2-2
TGTGCCAGCAGTTCAGGCACCGGGGAGCTGTTTTTT
CASSSGTGELFF
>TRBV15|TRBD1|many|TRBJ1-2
TGTGCCACCAGCCCTGGGACAGAAGCCTATGGCTACACCTTC
CATSPGTEAYGYTF
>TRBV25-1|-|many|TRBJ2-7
TGTGCCAGCAGTGAATCATCAGGCGGGGTCTACGAACAGTACTTC
CASSESSGGVYEQYF
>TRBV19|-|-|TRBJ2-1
TGTGCCAGTAGTATCTGGGGAAGAGGAAAGAATGAGCAGTTCTTC
CASSIWGRGKNEQFF
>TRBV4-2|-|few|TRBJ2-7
TGTGCCAGCAGCCAGCGCAGGGGGGAGCGGGGGATTTCCTACGAGCAGTACTTC
CASSQRRGERGISYEQYF
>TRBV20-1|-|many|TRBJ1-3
TGCAGTGCTAGAGATAGGCGGCTCTCTGGAAACACCATATATTTT
CSARDRRLSGNTIYF
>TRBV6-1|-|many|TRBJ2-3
TGTGCCAGCAGTCCCCCTGGCTATCCAGATACGCAGTATTTT
CASSPPGYPDTQYF
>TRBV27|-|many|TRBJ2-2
TGTGCCAGCAGTTTTTTATCTTTCGCGAACACCGGGGAGCTGTTTTTT
CASSFLSFANTGELFF
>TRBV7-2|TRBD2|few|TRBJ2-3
TGTGCCAGCAGTCTCGCCGGACTAGCGGGAAGCACAGATACGCAGTATTTT
CASSLAGLAGSTDTQYF
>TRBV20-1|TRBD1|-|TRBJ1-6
TGCAGCCCGTACCCCGGGACAGAGAATTCACCCCTCCACTTT
CSPYPGTENSPLHF
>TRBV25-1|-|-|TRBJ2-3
TGTGCCATCAGCAGTCCCCACCCGTGTTCATTTCGCGGAGAAACCACAGATACGAAGTATTTT
CAISSPHPCSFRGETTDTKYF
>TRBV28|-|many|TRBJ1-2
TGTGCCAGCAGATGGGGGACGGTAAACTATGGCTACACCTTC
CASRWGTVNYGYTF
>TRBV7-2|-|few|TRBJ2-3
TGTGCCAGCAGCCCGATCGCAGGCGGAATCACAGATACGCAGTATTTT
CASSPIAGGITDTQYF
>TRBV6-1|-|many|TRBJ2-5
TGTGCCAGCAGTGAACACATCGTCCAAGAGACCCAGTACTTC
CASSEHIVQETQYF